This TCR beta chain was retrieved from a study of T cell responses to AZD1222 COVID-19 vaccine. Overall study context: Pooled in the analysis were second doses at about 4 or about 12 weeks. Study conclusions and caveats: No day 14 peak samples; only post-peak repertoires were characterized. Baseline seropositivity occurred in only six AZD1222 recipients. Donors, mostly white British, included more females; clonal diversity was possibly underestimated.

Worth noting for this clone: Its specificity is not known.

This table comes from immunoSEQ multiplex PCR, and its TCRdb copy is limited to in-frame clones, with some not included. The data hold around 100,000 clones, with about 88% observed a single time. The specimen comprised peripheral blood, sampled on day 0 of AZD1222 vaccination. The clonotype comes from an adult in good health.

CDR3 amino acids: CASSPPWGQETQYF. The CDR3 nucleotides are TGTGCCAGCAGCCCCCCATGGGGGCAAGAGACCCAGTACTTC. This chain links TRBV7-9 with TRBJ2-5, with D perhaps assigned TRBD1 or TRBD2 (5 bases each). The CDR3 is made up of 14 amino acids. CDR1 is SEHNR, CDR2 FQNEAQ, per germline (reference sequence). V was pared by 5 bases and J by 2 bases, with 12 bases between.